This T cell receptor (beta chain) was found in a study of HIV-infected patients and healthy controls. Across the study: Total CDR3 counts per chain did not differ significantly between patients and controls.

Study-level findings and limits: With just sixteen HIV-infected individuals processed, the findings' generality was considered strongly limited. Size-matched repertoire data failed to replicate the apparent Gini index recovery after therapy in HIV-infected patients.

The CDR3 spans 17 residues. Germline assignment: CDR1 MNHEY and CDR2 SVGEGT. Trimming stripped 2 bases from V and 3 bases from J, with 19 bases between. Follow-up blood was drawn about 14 weeks, roughly three months, after antiretroviral therapy began. Whole blood was used without fractionation, so all unsorted peripheral T cells were included. Approximately 500 ng RNA was reverse transcribed with alpha and beta constant-region primers. Alpha and beta chain libraries were made separately by chain-specific third strand synthesis with multiplexing indices. TCRdb re-derived calls from the 5' RACE reads in MiXCR, one entry per CDR3 protein. The table has 4,000 to 4,500 distinct CDR3 sequences, roughly 8.6% seen once. This clonotype is categorized as medium-sized (0.01 to 0.1%). The antigen remains unidentified.

This receptor was taken from an adult with HIV infection. The chain combines TRBV6-2 or TRBV6-3 with TRBJ1-1; D not certain. The sequencing here drew on blood, taken during antiretroviral therapy. The CDR3 bases are TGTGCCAGCAGTTACGACCATACGTTGAAGGGAGACACTGAAGCTTTCTTT. Amino acids: CASSYDHTLKGDTEAFF.